This T cell receptor beta chain stems from a study of T cell responses to AZD1222 COVID-19 vaccine. Clones were read by immunoSEQ multiplex PCR, and TCRdb kept only the in-frame ones, dropping some. The sample carries 100,000 to 150,000 clones, around 90% recorded once. V lost 1 base and J 8 bases, leaving 7 bases between the germline ends. Per germline, CDR1 SGHRS and CDR2 YFSETQ. The CDR3 has 12 residues. This clone was recorded a few times. Sequenced here: peripheral blood, sampled 28 days after the second AZD1222 dose. The chain has TRBV5-1 and TRBJ2-1; a weak D match, TRBD2 (5 bases). The sequence was collected from an adult who received the AZD1222 COVID-19 vaccine. The CDR3 reads CASSLISDEQFF. The CDR3 nucleotides are TGCGCCAGCAGCTTGATTAGCGATGAGCAGTTCTTC.